The T cell receptor (beta chain) described here comes from a study of technical replicates of blood from a handful of donors. TCRdb's table, derived via immunoSEQ multiplex PCR, lists solely in-frame clones and lacks some. The sample consists of around 83,000 clones, approximately 94% of them appearing once. The CDR3 sequence is 17 residues long. The ends were cut back, 0 bases at V and 7 bases at J, with 19 bases in the middle. Per germline, CDR1 MGHRA and CDR2 YSYEKL. The sample taken for sequencing was T cells isolated from PBMCs. The chain combines TRBV4-1 with TRBJ2-1; TRBD2 might be the D (6 bases). This TCR was recovered from a human donor in good health. CDR3 coding DNA: TGCGCCAGCAGCCAAGATGAGGTGACGGGAGCGACTAATGAGCAGTTCTTC. It yields the protein CASSQDEVTGATNEQFF.